The 23 T cell receptor beta chains listed next were all sequenced from one sample in a study of neurological immune-mediated disorders. TCRdb re-analysed the 5' RACE reads in MiXCR, keeping a single row per CDR3 protein. The sample includes about 71,000 distinct CDR3 sequences, roughly an eighth seen only once; the top ten take around 4.3%. Indicated time point: longitudinal time-point 1 (baseline). The sample was PBMCs. Receptors originate from a female donor with HTLV-1-associated myelopathy (HAM/TSP).

This clonotype has a count of ten or more. This chain uses TRBV7-2 with TRBJ2-7; D is unresolved. CDR1 and CDR2 from the germline V gene are SGHTA and FQGNSA. The CDR3 extends over 15 amino acids. Trimming cost V 1 base and J 0 bases, with 10 bases left between them. The CDR3 DNA is TGTGCCAGCAGCTTAGTCCCGGGTGGCTCCTACGAGCAGTACTTC. Its protein product is CASSLVPGGSYEQYF. The variable domain in full, with the rest retrieved from reference TRBV7-2 and TRBJ2-7, is GAGVSQSPSNKVTEKGKDVELRCDPISGHTALYWYRQSLGQGLEFLIYFQGNSAPDKSGLPSDRFSAERTGGSVSTLTIQRTQQEDSAVYLCASSLVPGGSYEQYFGPGTRLTVT.

In this sample, this clonotype turned up many times. The chain links TRBV5-1 to TRBJ2-2, with 8 bases that match TRBD2. The CDR3 has 16 amino acids. Germline loops: CDR1 SGHRS, CDR2 YFSETQ. Trimming at V came to 4 bases and at J to 6 bases, leaving 11 bases not matched to a gene. CDR3 coding DNA: TGCGCCAGCAGCCAAACCGGGACTAGTTTTTCCGGGGAGCTGTTTTTT. Residues: CASSQTGTSFSGELFF.

Ten or more counts support this clonotype. The V call is TRBV5-1, the J call TRBJ2-1; D may be TRBD1 (5 bases). CDR3 length equals 14 residues. Looked up from germline, CDR1 is SGHRS and CDR2 is YFSETQ. Trimming removed 1 base at V and 2 bases at J, with 7 bases between. The CDR3 spells CASSLQGPYNEQFF. DNA for the CDR3: TGCGCCAGCAGCTTGCAGGGTCCCTACAATGAGCAGTTCTTC.

At least ten counts were recorded for this clonotype. The CDR3 sequence is CASSLGTSEQYF. The DNA for the CDR3 is TGTGCCAGCAGCTTAGGGACCAGCGAGCAGTACTTC. The chain has TRBV7-9 and TRBJ2-7; no clear D gene. The CDR3 totals 12 residues. In germline, CDR1 is SEHNR, CDR2 FQNEAQ (reference sequence). Trimming pared 1 base from V and 6 bases from J, leaving 7 bases between.

In this sample, this clonotype turned up many times. J is TRBJ1-5 and V is TRBV5-1, with a possible D match to TRBD1 (6 bases). Trimming took 3 bases from V and 7 from J, leaving 14 bases between them. Germline V gene lookup returns CDR1 SGHRS and CDR2 YFSETQ. The CDR3 is made up of 14 amino acids. The CDR3 sequence is CASSSAAGEQPQHF. The CDR3 DNA reads TGCGCCAGCAGCTCGGCGGCAGGGGAGCAGCCCCAGCATTTT.

At least ten counts were recorded for this clonotype. V usage is TRBV11-2 and J usage is TRBJ1-5, with no clear D. There are 15 residues in the CDR3. Germline CDR1 and CDR2: SGHAT and FQNNGV. The V end lost 2 bases, the J end lost 5 bases, and 13 bases lay between the germline ends. The chain's CDR3 is CASSLFSDHHQPQHF. The CDR3 nucleotides are TGTGCCAGCAGCTTATTTTCAGATCATCATCAGCCCCAGCATTTT.

This clonotype came up many times. This chain links TRBV5-1 with TRBJ2-6; the D gene is possibly TRBD1 (5 bases). The CDR3 covers 16 residues. Germline CDR1 reads SGHRS; CDR2 reads YFSETQ. Trimming removed 5 bases from V and 4 bases from J, with 16 bases in between. The CDR3 nucleotides read TGCGCCAGCAGTATCCAGGGCCCCCGGGGGGCCAACGTCCTGACTTTC. Translation: CASSIQGPRGANVLTF.

There are many counts of this clonotype. This chain joins TRBV12-3 or TRBV12-4 and TRBJ2-7; unclear D gene. CDR3 length: 13 residues. Trimming shortened V by 6 bases and J by 0 bases, and 9 bases separated the two germline ends. The CDR3 here is CASSRRSSYEQYF. The CDR3 DNA is TGTGCCAGCAGCCGCAGGAGCTCCTACGAGCAGTACTTC.

This clonotype was recorded once. A much larger clone lies one base from this, so it may be a read error. The gene calls are TRBV12-3 or TRBV12-4 and TRBJ1-2, with TRBD1 matching 9 bases. The ends lost 5 bases at V and 7 bases at J; junction bases unmatched: 8. The CDR3 is 14 amino acids. CDR3: CASSIRDRAVGYTF. CDR3 coding DNA: TGTGCCAGCAGTATCCGGGACAGGGCTGTTGGCTACACCTTC.

This clonotype was seen just once. This chain connects TRBV7-9 to TRBJ2-3; tentatively, D is TRBD2 (7 bases). Germline lookup yields CDR1 SEHNR and CDR2 FQNEAQ (reference sequence). The CDR3 sequence is 13 residues long. The V and J ends lost 10 bases and 5 bases respectively, with 16 bases between them. DNA for the CDR3: TGTGCCATCACGGGGGGCCCCGTAGATACGCAGTATTTT. It codes for CAITGGPVDTQYF.

This clonotype was observed at least ten times. V and J are TRBV2 and TRBJ1-1, with TRBD1 matching 9 bases. V dropped 10 bases and J dropped 1; count of bases not matched to a gene: 4. Germline V gene data show CDR1 as SNHLY and CDR2 as FYNNEI. CDR3 length: 13 residues. CDR3 in DNA: TGTGCCACCATGGACAGGGGGAACACTGAAGCTTTCTTT. Translation: CATMDRGNTEAFF. Full variable domain (outside the CDR3, taken from reference TRBV2 and TRBJ1-1): EPEVTQTPSHQVTQMGQEVILRCVPISNHLYFYWYRQILGQKVEFLVSFYNNEISEKSEIFDDQFSVERPDGSNFTLKIRSTKLEDSAMYFCATMDRGNTEAFFGQGTRLTVV.

This clonotype has ten or more counts. The chain uses TRBV25-1 and TRBJ2-7, with TRBD1 as a possible D gene (5 bases). There are 12 residues in the CDR3. V lost 4 bases, J lost 3 bases, and 7 bases lay in between. Germline-derived CDR1 and CDR2 are MGHDK and SYGVNS. CDR3 region: CASSGDSYEQYF. Written as DNA, the CDR3 is TGTGCCAGCAGTGGCGACAGCTACGAGCAGTACTTC.

This clonotype was detected ten times or more. The chain recombines TRBV13 with TRBJ2-2, with D unresolved. V lost 3 bases and J lost 6, with 8 bases in between. Germline CDR1 and CDR2: PRHDT and FYEKMQ (reference sequence). The CDR3 sequence is 13 residues long. The CDR3 region has the DNA TGTGCCAGCAGCTTTCCCGAAGCCGGGGAGCTGTTTTTT. Translated, it gives CASSFPEAGELFF.

The table lists this clonotype with many counts. The V call is TRBV12-3 or TRBV12-4, the J call TRBJ1-5; tentative D call: TRBD1 (6 bases). The CDR3 covers 13 residues. Trimming cost V 4 bases and J 9 bases, with 13 bases left between them. As DNA, the CDR3 is TGTGCCAGCAGTTCCAACAGGGAACTGCCCCAGCATTTT. Its translation is CASSSNRELPQHF.

This clonotype has at least ten counts. The V call is TRBV28, the J call TRBJ2-7, with 9 bases that match TRBD1. V was clipped by 5 bases and J by 3 bases; unmatched bases: 8. CDR3 length: 15 amino acids. CDR1 is MDHEN, CDR2 SYDVKM, per germline. Written as DNA, the CDR3 is TGTGCCAGCAGTACCCCCGGGACAGGGCGCTACGAGCAGTACTTC. Protein: CASSTPGTGRYEQYF.

In this sample, this clonotype turned up many times. The chain links TRBV20-1 to TRBJ1-1, with D unclear. The CDR3 contains 12 residues. The V and J ends lost 3 bases and 3 bases respectively, with 8 bases between them. Germline CDR1 and CDR2: DFQATT and SNEGSKA (reference sequence). As DNA, the CDR3 is TGCAGTGCTAGTTCCAGAGACACTGAAGCTTTCTTT. It codes for CSASSRDTEAFF.

This clonotype was observed many times. At one boundary the junction diverges from the germline segment, which might be a read error. The rearrangement links TRBV24-1 to TRBJ2-3; D gene ambiguous. This CDR3 comprises 15 residues. Germline values: CDR1 KGHDR, CDR2 SFDVKD. This CDR3 is CAISDHRKIADTQYF. CDR3 nucleotides: TGTGCCATCAGTGATCACAGAAAAATAGCAGATACGCAGTATTTT.

This clonotype appeared many times. CDR3 sequence reads: CASGDARGGETQYF. CDR3 nucleotide sequence: TGTGCCAGTGGTGATGCCCGGGGCGGGGAGACCCAGTACTTC. The chain carries TRBV7-2 and TRBJ2-5; D might be TRBD1 or TRBD2, each matching 5 bases. The V gene's germline CDR1 is SGHTA and CDR2 FQGNSA. The CDR3 totals 14 residues. The V and J ends lost 9 bases and 5 bases respectively, with 19 bases between them.

The chain employs TRBV3-1 and TRBJ2-5; possible D gene TRBD1, 6 bases. Germline CDR1 LGHDT, CDR2 YNNKEL (reference sequence). Trimming removed 6 bases at V and 1 base at J, with 21 bases between. The CDR3 extends over 17 amino acids. CDR3 sequence: CASSRRTSLGAQETQYF. The CDR3 DNA is TGTGCCAGCAGTAGACGAACCTCGCTGGGGGCCCAAGAGACCCAGTACTTC.

This clonotype was picked up many times. The chain joins TRBV20-1 to TRBJ2-5, with TRBD1 matching over 8 bases. Germline assignment: CDR1 DFQATT and CDR2 SNEGSKA (reference sequence). The trim removed 6 bases at V and 5 bases at J, leaving 14 bases unmatched. The CDR3 has 15 amino acids. The CDR3 loop is CSAPRPGGASETQYF. Here the CDR3 DNA reads TGCAGTGCCCCGCGCCCAGGGGGCGCGAGCGAGACCCAGTACTTC.

There are many counts of this clonotype. The chain recombines TRBV5-1 with TRBJ1-4, with 8 bases that match TRBD1. This CDR3 has 14 residues. Germline CDR1 reads SGHRS; CDR2 reads YFSETQ. The V gene end was trimmed by 5 bases and the J gene end by 5 bases; junction bases not matched to a gene: 5. As DNA, the CDR3 is TGCGCCAGCAGTAAAGGACAGGGCAATGAAAAACTGTTTTTT. Translating gives CASSKGQGNEKLFF.

This clonotype was seen at least ten times. The CDR3 region is CASSLQWGQETQYF. CDR3 bases: TGTGCCAGCAGCCTACAGTGGGGCCAAGAGACCCAGTACTTC. The rearrangement links TRBV7-2 to TRBJ2-5, with D unresolved. This CDR3 has 14 residues. Germline CDR1 SGHTA, CDR2 FQGNSA. V gave up 5 bases and J gave up 1 base, with 11 bases separating them.

Ten or more counts support this clonotype. The rearrangement uses TRBV7-9 and TRBJ1-5, with no clear D. The V end was cut by 3 bases, the J end by 6 bases, with 6 bases between. Per germline, CDR1 SEHNR and CDR2 FQNEAQ (reference sequence). The CDR3 contains 12 residues. In DNA form, the CDR3 reads TGTGCCAGCAGCTTGGGTGGTCAGCCCCAGCATTTT. Amino acid sequence: CASSLGGQPQHF.